The 9 T cell receptor beta chains presented below share a single source sample, sequenced in a study of T cells in Graves' hyperthyroidism and ophthalmopathy. The source material, RNA transcripts, was used to amplify TCR beta CDR3 regions. RT-PCR in the first round (using the HTBI primer set) targeted the TCR CDR3. Via MiXCR, TCRdb re-called the multiplex PCR reads, giving one row per CDR3 protein. The table lists 600,000 to 850,000 distinct CDR3 sequences, roughly a sixth of them singletons, with approximately 16% in the top ten. The material sequenced was blood. The source of these receptors is a woman aged 50 to 60 with Graves' hyperthyroidism that later progressed to Graves' ophthalmopathy.

The chain carries TRBV10-3 and TRBJ1-2; no reliable D call. Germline assignment: CDR1 ENHRY and CDR2 SYGVKD. The V end lost 6 bases, the J end lost 4 bases, and 9 bases lay between the germline ends. The CDR3 extends over 12 amino acids. CDR3 DNA: TGTGCCATCAGAGAAATGGGCTATGGCTACACCTTC. This encodes CAIREMGYGYTF.

This clonotype has a count of ten or more. The chain recombines TRBV3-1 with TRBJ2-7, with 8 bases identical to TRBD2. In germline, CDR1 is LGHDT, CDR2 YNNKEL (reference sequence). The CDR3 consists of 16 residues. The trim removed 4 bases at V and 1 base at J, leaving 9 bases unmatched. In DNA form, the CDR3 reads TGTGCCAGCAGCCCAGGTAGCGGGATTTTGTCCTACGAGCAGTACTTC. Its translation: CASSPGSGILSYEQYF.

This clonotype has ten or more counts. The V and J genes are TRBV3-1 and TRBJ1-2, with 8 nucleotides matching TRBD1. Trimming at V came to 2 bases and at J to 7 bases, leaving 6 bases not matched to a gene. Germline CDR1 LGHDT, CDR2 YNNKEL (reference sequence). The CDR3 runs to 14 residues. CDR3 region: CASSQMDRDGGYTF. The CDR3 DNA sequence: TGTGCCAGCAGCCAAATGGACAGGGATGGTGGCTACACCTTC.

The V call is TRBV6-2 or TRBV6-3, the J call TRBJ1-4; tentative D call: TRBD1 (6 bases). V was clipped by 2 bases and J by 7 bases, with 14 bases between them. The germline V gene has CDR1 MNHEY and CDR2 SVGEGT. CDR3 length: 15 residues. CDR3 protein: CASSYLQGGGEKLFF. In DNA, the CDR3 is TGTGCCAGCAGTTACCTGCAGGGAGGGGGTGAAAAACTGTTTTTT.

Comments on this clonotype: A read error may explain this, as a much larger clone is one base away. V gene TRBV7-3 combines with J gene TRBJ2-2; perhaps D is TRBD1 or TRBD2 (6 bases each). The germline gives CDR1 SGHTA, CDR2 FQGTGA. This CDR3 spans 17 amino acids. CDR3 residues: CASSLTPGGANTGEPFF. The CDR3 DNA reads as TGTGCCAGCAGCTTAACGCCCGGGGGCGCGAACACCGGGGAGCCGTTTTTT.

This clonotype showed up just a few times. The chain is built from TRBV5-1 and TRBJ2-5; D could derive from TRBD1 or TRBD2 (5 bases each). The CDR3 totals 14 residues. V lost 7 bases and J lost 3, with 16 bases in between. The germline gives CDR1 SGHRS, CDR2 YFSETQ. The CDR3 bases are TGCGCCAGCGTATCGTCCGGGACGAAAGAGACCCAGTACTTC. Translation gives CASVSSGTKETQYF.

The V and J genes are TRBV5-1 and TRBJ2-3, with D maybe TRBD2 (6 bases). This CDR3 spans 16 amino acids. V gave up 0 bases and J gave up 2 bases, with 13 bases separating them. Germline values: CDR1 SGHRS, CDR2 YFSETQ. The CDR3 reads CASSLAGAGLTDTQYF. CDR3 in DNA: TGCGCCAGCAGCTTGGCCGGGGCGGGGCTCACAGATACGCAGTATTTT.

In its sample, this clonotype was seen a few times. This rearrangement joins TRBV20-1 to TRBJ1-6; the match to TRBD1 covers 7 bases. Germline trimming cut 5 bases from V and 6 bases from J; bases unmatched to any gene: 4. The germline V gene has CDR1 DFQATT and CDR2 SNEGSKA (reference sequence). The CDR3 has 13 residues. DNA of the CDR3: TGCAGTGCTGAGGGGGCCCCTAATTCACCCCTCCACTTT. Protein: CSAEGAPNSPLHF.

CDR3 nucleotide sequence: TGTGCCAGCAGCCAAGGGAAACAGGGGTTGTACGAGCAGTACTTC. This sequence encodes CASSQGKQGLYEQYF. V usage is TRBV3-1 and J usage is TRBJ2-7; 7 nucleotides line up with TRBD1. This CDR3 is 15 amino acids long. The J segment lost 4 bases and the V segment lost 1 base, leaving 7 bases of the junction unmatched. Germline loops: CDR1 LGHDT, CDR2 YNNKEL (reference sequence).